Listed below are T cell receptor beta chains from one sample, sequenced in a study of cytomegalovirus exposure and HLA in healthy donors. Generated by immunoSEQ multiplex PCR, the TCRdb table keeps only in-frame clones and is missing some. The sample has over 200,000 clones, around nine tenths seen once. The sequencing input was PBMCs. The receptors were sampled from a woman aged 18-29 years in good health and CMV-seronegative. The CDR3 runs from the conserved cysteine through the conserved F or W. The D gene is left open where the match is weak. Size is omitted from some rows. Given values are once, few, many or a class for expanded clones.

J gene | clone size | D gene | V gene | CDR3 DNA | CDR3 protein
TRBJ2-4 | once | - | TRBV5-6 | TGTGCCAGCAGCTGGACGGTAGGGGCGGGGGCCAAAAACATTCAGTACTTC | CASSWTVGAGAKNIQYF
TRBJ1-2 | - | TRBD1 | TRBV5-4 | TGTGCCAGCAGCGCAGGACAGGGGGGCTATGGCTACACCTTC | CASSAGQGGYGYTF
TRBJ2-5 | - | - | TRBV7-2 | TGTGCCAGCAGCTTAGGCGGTCACGACCAAGAGACCCAGTACTTC | CASSLGGHDQETQYF
TRBJ2-1 | - | TRBD2 | TRBV19 | TGTGCCAGTGCGACTAGCGGGGGGGTGTCCTACAATGAGCAGTTCTTC | CASATSGGVSYNEQFF
TRBJ2-3 | - | - | TRBV11-2 | TGTGCCAGCAGCTCCCCGACTCTCTTCGTCGAAGATACGCAGTATTTT | CASSSPTLFVEDTQYF
TRBJ1-1 | - | TRBD1 | TRBV30 | TGTGCCTGGAAACCTGACAGGGGAGGTCGGCTACTCATGAACACTGAAGCTTTCTTT | CAWKPDRGGRLLMNTEAFF
TRBJ2-5 | - | TRBD2 | TRBV7-2 | TGTGCCAGCAGCTTAGGGACTAGCCTCCAAGAGACCCAGTACTTC | CASSLGTSLQETQYF
TRBJ2-7 | - | - | TRBV6-5 | TGTGCCAGCAGTCCAAAGGGACTGGGCTACTCGGAGCAGTACTTC | CASSPKGLGYSEQYF
TRBJ2-2 | once | TRBD2 | TRBV27 | TGTGCCAGCAGTTGGACTAGCCGGGGCACCGGGGAGCTGTTTTTT | CASSWTSRGTGELFF
TRBJ2-6 | - | TRBD2 | TRBV4-3 | TGCGCCAGCAGCCAAGAGGGTGGGAGGGCCTCCTATTTTTCTGGGGCCAACGTCCTGACTTTC | CASSQEGGRASYFSGANVLTF
TRBJ1-2 | - | - | TRBV21-1 | TGTGCCAGCGGGGGGGAGGGAGTGGGACAATATGGCTACACCTTC | CASGGEGVGQYGYTF
TRBJ1-3 | - | - | TRBV30 | TGTGCCTGGAGTGTAGTGGGCAGAAGCTCTGGAAACACCATATATTTT | CAWSVVGRSSGNTIYF
TRBJ2-1 | - | TRBD1 | TRBV9 | TGTGCCAGCAGCGTAGGGACAGGGGTTGGCGATGAGCAGTTCTTC | CASSVGTGVGDEQFF
TRBJ2-1 | - | - | TRBV4-1 | TGCGCCAGCAGTCAAGGGCCAGCGGGTTTCAATGAGCAGTTCTTC | CASSQGPAGFNEQFF
TRBJ2-7 | - | TRBD1 | TRBV25-1 | TGTGCCAGCAGTGAACATCGGACAGGGGGCCTCGAGCAGTACTTC | CASSEHRTGGLEQYF
TRBJ2-2 | - | TRBD2 | TRBV7-6 | TGTGCCAGCAGCGCGGCCGGGACTAGACGCACCGGGGAGCTGTTTTTT | CASSAAGTRRTGELFF
TRBJ2-5 | once | - | TRBV7-7 | TGTGCCAGCAGCTCAACTAGGCTAGAGACCCAGTACTTC | CASSSTRLETQYF
TRBJ2-1 | - | - | TRBV2 | TGTGCCAGCACAATTCGGAAAGACAAATACAATGAGCAGTTCTTC | CASTIRKDKYNEQFF
TRBJ2-4 | few | TRBD1 | TRBV27 | TGTGCCAGCAGTTTACAACAGGGGTGGGCCAAAAACATTCAGTACTTC | CASSLQQGWAKNIQYF
TRBJ2-1 | - | - | TRBV6-6 | TGTGCCAGCAGTTACCAGGAGGCTAGCGTGGATGAGCAGTTCTTC | CASSYQEASVDEQFF
TRBJ1-4 | - | - | TRBV7-2 | TGTGCCAGCAGCCCCAACAACAACCCTAATGAAAAACTGTTTTTT | CASSPNNNPNEKLFF
TRBJ1-5 | - | - | TRBV5-8 | TGTGCCAGCAGCCCCCGTTATAGCAATCAGCCCCAGCATTTT | CASSPRYSNQPQHF
TRBJ2-5 | once | - | TRBV4-3 | TGCGCCAGCAGCCAAAGGATCCTAGCCTTCGGTGAGACCCAGTACTTC | CASSQRILAFGETQYF
TRBJ2-7 | - | TRBD1 | TRBV29-1 | TGCAGCGTTGCGCTTCAGGGGGAGTACGAGCAGTACTTC | CSVALQGEYEQYF
TRBJ1-2 | - | - | TRBV7-2 | TGTGCCAGCAGCTTAGGACACCAGATTAACTATGGCTACACCTTC | CASSLGHQINYGYTF
TRBJ1-3 | few | TRBD1 | TRBV4-2 | TGTGCCAGCAGCCCCCCGGGACAGGGGACAGGAAACACCATATATTTT | CASSPPGQGTGNTIYF
TRBJ2-1 | - | - | TRBV4-2 | TGTGCCAGCAGCCAAGGACTAGTTGGTGAGCAGTTCTTC | CASSQGLVGEQFF
TRBJ1-4 | - | - | TRBV5-1 | TGCGCCAGCAGCCCGGGTAGTGGAGAAAAACTGTTTTTT | CASSPGSGEKLFF
TRBJ2-7 | few | - | TRBV27 | TGTGCCAGCAGTTGGGGCAAAACCTACGAGCAGTACTTC | CASSWGKTYEQYF